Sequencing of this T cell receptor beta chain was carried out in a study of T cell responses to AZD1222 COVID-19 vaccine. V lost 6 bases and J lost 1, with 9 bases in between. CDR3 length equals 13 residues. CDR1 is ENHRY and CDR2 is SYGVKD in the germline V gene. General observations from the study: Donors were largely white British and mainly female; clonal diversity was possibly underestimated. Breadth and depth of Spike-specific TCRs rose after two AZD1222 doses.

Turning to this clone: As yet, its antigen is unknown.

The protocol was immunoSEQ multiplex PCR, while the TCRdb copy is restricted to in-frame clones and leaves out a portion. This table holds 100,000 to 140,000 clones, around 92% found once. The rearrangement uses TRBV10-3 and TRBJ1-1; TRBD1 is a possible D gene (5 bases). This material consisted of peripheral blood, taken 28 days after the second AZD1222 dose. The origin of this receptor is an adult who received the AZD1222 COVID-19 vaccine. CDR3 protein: CAIREDRNTEAFF. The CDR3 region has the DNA TGTGCCATCAGGGAAGACAGGAACACTGAAGCTTTCTTT.